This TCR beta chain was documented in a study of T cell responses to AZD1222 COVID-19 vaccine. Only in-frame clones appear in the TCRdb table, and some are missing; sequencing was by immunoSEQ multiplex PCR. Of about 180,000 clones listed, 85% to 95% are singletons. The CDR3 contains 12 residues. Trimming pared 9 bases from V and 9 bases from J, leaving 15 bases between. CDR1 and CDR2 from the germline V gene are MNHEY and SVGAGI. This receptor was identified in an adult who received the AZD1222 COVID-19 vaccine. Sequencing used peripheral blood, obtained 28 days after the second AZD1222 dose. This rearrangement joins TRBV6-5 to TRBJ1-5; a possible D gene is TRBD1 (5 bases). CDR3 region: CASGTELRPQHF. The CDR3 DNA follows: TGTGCCAGTGGGACCGAGTTACGGCCCCAGCATTTT.